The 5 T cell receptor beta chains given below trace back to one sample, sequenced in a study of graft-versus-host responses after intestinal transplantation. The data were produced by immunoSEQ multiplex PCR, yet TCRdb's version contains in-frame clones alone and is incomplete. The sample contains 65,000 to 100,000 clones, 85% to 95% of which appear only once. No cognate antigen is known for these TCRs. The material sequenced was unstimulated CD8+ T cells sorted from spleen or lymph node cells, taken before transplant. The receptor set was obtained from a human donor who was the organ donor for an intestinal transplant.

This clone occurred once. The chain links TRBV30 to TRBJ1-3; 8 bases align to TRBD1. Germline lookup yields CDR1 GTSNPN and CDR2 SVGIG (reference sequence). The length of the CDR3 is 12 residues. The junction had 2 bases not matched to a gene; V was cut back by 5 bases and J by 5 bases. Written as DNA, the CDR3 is TGTGCCTGGGGACAGGGCAGAAACACCATATATTTT. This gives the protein CAWGQGRNTIYF.

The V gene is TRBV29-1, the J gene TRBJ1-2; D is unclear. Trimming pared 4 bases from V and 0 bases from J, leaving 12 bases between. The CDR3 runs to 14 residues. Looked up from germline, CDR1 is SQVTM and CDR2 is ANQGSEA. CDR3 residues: CSVVSARTNYGYTF. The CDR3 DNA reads TGCAGCGTTGTGTCCGCGCGGACTAACTATGGCTACACCTTC.

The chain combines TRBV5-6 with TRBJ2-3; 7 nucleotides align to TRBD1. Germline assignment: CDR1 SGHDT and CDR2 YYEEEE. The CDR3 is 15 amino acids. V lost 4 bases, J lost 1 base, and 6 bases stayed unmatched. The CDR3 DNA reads TGTGCCAGCAGCGACGACAGGGAAGGCACAGATACGCAGTATTTT. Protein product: CASSDDREGTDTQYF.

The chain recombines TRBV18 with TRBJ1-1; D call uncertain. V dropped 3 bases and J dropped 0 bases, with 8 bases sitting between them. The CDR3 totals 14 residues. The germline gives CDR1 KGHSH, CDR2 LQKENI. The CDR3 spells CASSPDGMNTEAFF. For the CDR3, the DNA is TGTGCCAGCTCACCGGACGGGATGAACACTGAAGCTTTCTTT.

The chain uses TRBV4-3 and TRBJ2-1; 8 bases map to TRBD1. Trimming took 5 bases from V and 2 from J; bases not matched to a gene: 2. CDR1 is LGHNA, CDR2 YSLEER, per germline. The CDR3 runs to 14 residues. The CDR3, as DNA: TGCGCCAGCAGCACAGGGGGAGCCTACAATGAGCAGTTCTTC. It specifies CASSTGGAYNEQFF.